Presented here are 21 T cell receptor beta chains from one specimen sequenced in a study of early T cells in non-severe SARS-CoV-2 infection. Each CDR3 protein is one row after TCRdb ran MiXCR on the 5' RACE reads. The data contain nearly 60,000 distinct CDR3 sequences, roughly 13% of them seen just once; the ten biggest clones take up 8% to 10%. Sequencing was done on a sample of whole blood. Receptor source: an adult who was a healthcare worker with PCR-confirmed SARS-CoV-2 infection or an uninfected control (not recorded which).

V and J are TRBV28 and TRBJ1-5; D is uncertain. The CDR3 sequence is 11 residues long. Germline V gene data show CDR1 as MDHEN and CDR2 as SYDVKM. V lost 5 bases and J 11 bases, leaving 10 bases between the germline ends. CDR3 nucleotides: TGTGCCAGCAGTAATCGTCAATCCCAGCATTTT. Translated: CASSNRQSQHF.

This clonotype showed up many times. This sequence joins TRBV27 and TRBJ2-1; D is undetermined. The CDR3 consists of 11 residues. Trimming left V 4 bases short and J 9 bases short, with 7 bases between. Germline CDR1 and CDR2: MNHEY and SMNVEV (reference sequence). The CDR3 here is CASSSFSEQFF. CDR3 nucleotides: TGTGCCAGCAGTTCTTTTAGTGAGCAGTTCTTC.

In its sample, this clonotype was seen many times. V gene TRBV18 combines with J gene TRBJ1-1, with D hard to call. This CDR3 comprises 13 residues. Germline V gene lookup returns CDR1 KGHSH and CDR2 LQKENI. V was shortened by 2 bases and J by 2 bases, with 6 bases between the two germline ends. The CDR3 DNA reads TGTGCCAGCTCACCAGTTGGTAACACTGAAGCTTTCTTT. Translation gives CASSPVGNTEAFF.

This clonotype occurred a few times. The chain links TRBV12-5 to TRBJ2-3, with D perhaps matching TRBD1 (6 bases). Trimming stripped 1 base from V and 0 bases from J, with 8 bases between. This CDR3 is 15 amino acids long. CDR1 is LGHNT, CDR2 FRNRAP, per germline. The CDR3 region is CASGLGTASTDTQYF. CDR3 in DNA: TGTGCTAGTGGTTTGGGGACAGCTAGCACAGATACGCAGTATTTT.

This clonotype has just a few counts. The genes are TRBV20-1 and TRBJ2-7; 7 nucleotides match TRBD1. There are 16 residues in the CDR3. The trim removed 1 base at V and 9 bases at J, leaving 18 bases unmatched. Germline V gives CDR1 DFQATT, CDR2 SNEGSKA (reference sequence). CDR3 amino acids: CSARGAGTAVYEVQYF. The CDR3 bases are TGCAGTGCTAGAGGGGCCGGGACAGCTGTTTACGAGGTGCAGTACTTC.

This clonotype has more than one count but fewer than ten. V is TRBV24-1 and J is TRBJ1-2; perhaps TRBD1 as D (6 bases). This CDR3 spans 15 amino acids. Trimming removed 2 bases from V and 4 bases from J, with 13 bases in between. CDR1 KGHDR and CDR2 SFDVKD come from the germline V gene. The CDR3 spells CATSDSGQRTYGYTF. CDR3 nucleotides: TGTGCCACCAGTGATTCCGGACAGCGAACCTATGGCTACACCTTC.

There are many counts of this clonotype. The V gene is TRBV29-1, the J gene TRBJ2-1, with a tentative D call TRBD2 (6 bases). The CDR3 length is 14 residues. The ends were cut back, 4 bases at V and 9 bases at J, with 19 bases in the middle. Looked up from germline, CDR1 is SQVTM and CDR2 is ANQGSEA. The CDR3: CSVAAGPPGGEQFF. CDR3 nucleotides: TGCAGCGTTGCGGCGGGACCCCCAGGTGGTGAGCAGTTCTTC.

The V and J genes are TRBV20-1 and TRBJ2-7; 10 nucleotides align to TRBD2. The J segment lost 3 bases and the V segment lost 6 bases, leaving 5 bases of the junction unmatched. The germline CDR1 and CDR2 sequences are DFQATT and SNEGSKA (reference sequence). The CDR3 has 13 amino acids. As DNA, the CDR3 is TGCAGTGCCTCTAGCGGGGGTCTCTACGAGCAGTACTTC. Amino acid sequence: CSASSGGLYEQYF.

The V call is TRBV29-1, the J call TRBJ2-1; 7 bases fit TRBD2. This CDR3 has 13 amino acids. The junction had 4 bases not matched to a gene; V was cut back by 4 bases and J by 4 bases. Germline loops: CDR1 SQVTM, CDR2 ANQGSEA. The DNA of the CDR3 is TGCAGCGTTGGAGCGGGAAGGTACAATGAGCAGTTCTTC. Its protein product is CSVGAGRYNEQFF.

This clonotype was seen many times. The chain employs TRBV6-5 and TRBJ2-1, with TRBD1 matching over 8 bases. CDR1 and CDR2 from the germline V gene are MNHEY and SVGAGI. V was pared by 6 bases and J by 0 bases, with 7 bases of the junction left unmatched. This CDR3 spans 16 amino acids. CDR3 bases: TGTGCCAGCAGGGCTTGGGACAGGAGCTCCTACAATGAGCAGTTCTTC. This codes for CASRAWDRSSYNEQFF.

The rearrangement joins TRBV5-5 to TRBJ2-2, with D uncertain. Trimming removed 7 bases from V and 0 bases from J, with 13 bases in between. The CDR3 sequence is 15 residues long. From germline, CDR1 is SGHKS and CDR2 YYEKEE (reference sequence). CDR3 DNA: TGTGCCAGCCTCGCGTTTGGTGCGAACACCGGGGAGCTGTTTTTT. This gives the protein CASLAFGANTGELFF.

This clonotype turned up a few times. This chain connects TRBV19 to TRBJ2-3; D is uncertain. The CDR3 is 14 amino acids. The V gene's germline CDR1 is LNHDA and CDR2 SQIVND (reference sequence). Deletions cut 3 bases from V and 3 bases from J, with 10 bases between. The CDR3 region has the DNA TGTGCCAGTAGTATGCGGACGGTGACAGATACGCAGTATTTT. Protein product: CASSMRTVTDTQYF.

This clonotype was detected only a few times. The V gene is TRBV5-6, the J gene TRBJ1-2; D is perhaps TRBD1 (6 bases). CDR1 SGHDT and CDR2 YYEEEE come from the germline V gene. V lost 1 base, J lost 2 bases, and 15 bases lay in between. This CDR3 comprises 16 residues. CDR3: CASSLLAPTGNYGYTF. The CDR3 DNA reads TGTGCCAGCAGCTTGTTGGCCCCTACAGGGAACTATGGCTACACCTTC.

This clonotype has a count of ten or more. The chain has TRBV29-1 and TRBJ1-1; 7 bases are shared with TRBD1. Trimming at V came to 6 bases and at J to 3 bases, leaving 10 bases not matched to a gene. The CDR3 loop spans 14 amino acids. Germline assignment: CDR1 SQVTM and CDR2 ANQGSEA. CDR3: CSVARGRGDTEAFF. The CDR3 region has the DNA TGCAGCGTAGCAAGGGGGCGCGGGGACACTGAAGCTTTCTTT.

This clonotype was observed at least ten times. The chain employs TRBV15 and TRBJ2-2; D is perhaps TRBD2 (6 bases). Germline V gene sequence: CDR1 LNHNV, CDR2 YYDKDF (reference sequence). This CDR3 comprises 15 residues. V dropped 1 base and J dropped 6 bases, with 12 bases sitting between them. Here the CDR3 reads CATSRASRGAGELFF. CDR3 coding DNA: TGTGCCACCAGCAGAGCCTCGCGGGGCGCCGGGGAGCTGTTTTTT.

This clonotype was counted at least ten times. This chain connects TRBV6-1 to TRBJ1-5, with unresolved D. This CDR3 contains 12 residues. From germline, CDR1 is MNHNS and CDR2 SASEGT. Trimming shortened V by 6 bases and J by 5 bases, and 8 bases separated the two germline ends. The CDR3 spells CASRRGDQPQHF. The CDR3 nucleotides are TGTGCCAGCAGGCGGGGAGATCAGCCCCAGCATTTT.

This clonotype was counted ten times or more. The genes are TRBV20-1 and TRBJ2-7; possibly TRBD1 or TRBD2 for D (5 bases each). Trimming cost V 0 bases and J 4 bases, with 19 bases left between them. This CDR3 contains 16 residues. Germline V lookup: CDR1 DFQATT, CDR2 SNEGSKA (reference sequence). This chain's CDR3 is CSARDPSVRGQYEQYF. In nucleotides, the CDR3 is TGCAGTGCTAGAGATCCCTCCGTACGGGGCCAATACGAGCAGTACTTC.

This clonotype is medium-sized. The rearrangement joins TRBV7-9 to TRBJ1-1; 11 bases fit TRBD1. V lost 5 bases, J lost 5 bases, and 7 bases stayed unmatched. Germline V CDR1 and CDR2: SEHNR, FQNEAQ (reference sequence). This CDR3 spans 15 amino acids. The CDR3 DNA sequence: TGTGCCAGCAGCCCCGGGACAGGGGGAAAAACTGAAGCTTTCTTT. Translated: CASSPGTGGKTEAFF.

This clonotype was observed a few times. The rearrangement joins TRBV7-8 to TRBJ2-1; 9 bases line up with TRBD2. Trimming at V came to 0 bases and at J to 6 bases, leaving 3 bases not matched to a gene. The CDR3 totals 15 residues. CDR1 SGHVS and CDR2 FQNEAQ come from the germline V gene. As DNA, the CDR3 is TGTGCCAGCAGCTTAGCTCGGACTAGCGTCAATGAGCAGTTCTTC. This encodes CASSLARTSVNEQFF.

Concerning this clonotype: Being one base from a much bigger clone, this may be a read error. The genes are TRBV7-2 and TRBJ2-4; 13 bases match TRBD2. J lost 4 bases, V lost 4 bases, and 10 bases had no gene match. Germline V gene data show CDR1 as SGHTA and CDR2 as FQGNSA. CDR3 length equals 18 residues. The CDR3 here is CASSSRLAGGAGKNIQYF. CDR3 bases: TGTGCCAGCAGCTCCCGACTAGCGGGGGGAGCCGGAAAAAACATTCAGTACTTC.

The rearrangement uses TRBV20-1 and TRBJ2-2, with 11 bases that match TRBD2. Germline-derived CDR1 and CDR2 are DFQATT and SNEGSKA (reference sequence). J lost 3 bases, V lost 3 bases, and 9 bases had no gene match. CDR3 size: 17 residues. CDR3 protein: CSASIPGLADYTGELFF. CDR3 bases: TGCAGTGCTAGCATACCGGGACTAGCGGACTACACCGGGGAGCTGTTTTTT.